Reported below is one TCR beta chain. Its antigen is currently unknown. Germline CDR1 SGHRS, CDR2 YFSETQ. The CDR3 length is 14 residues. V dropped 5 bases and J dropped 1 base, with 12 bases sitting between them. Patients' lesions had not changed for the previous 6 months. These data come from a study of resident and recirculating memory T cells in vitiligo. About the study: Epidermis came from shave biopsies of lesional and nonlesional sites, plus PBMCs. Whole samples, not sorted cells, were homogenized and used for genomic DNA extraction. Study-level results: No unique dominant TCR clone was found in vitiligo lesions.

Only in-frame clones appear in the TCRdb table, and some are missing; sequencing was by immunoSEQ multiplex PCR. The table records 35,000 to 45,000 clones, about 90% of them present only once. Sequencing was carried out using blood. The source is a male donor with vitiligo. The chain employs TRBV5-1 and TRBJ1-1; D is possibly TRBD1 (6 bases). CDR3 in DNA: TGCGCCAGCAGTTTTGGGGGCGCGAACACTGAAGCTTTCTTT. It translates to CASSFGGANTEAFF.